This T cell receptor beta chain was observed in a study of CD8 T cells in Susac syndrome. With random hexamers, reverse transcription was performed on roughly 0.45 to 1 ug of RNA. A multiplex approach, immunoSEQ multiplex PCR, amplified TCR beta CDR3 across 54 Vbeta and 13 Jbeta. In TCRdb, the immunoSEQ multiplex PCR reads were re-called with MiXCR into one record per CDR3 protein. The table includes about 110,000 distinct CDR3 sequences, approximately 93% detected once. Sequencing of TCR beta, carried out with a high-throughput approach, was applied to CD8+ and CD4+ T cells from the blood. In contrast to the negatively isolated CD8+ and CD4+ T cells, TEMRA cells were FACS-enriched. The CDR3 runs to 14 residues. The ends were cut back, 0 bases at V and 4 bases at J, with 9 bases in the middle. The germline gives CDR1 MGHRA, CDR2 YSYEKL.

The TCR sequence derives from a human donor with Susac syndrome. Sequencing input: CD8+ T cells from PBMCs. The rearrangement uses TRBV4-1 and TRBJ2-5, with D unclear. The CDR3 DNA reads TGCGCCAGCAGCCAAGAGGTCCACCCAGAGACCCAGTACTTC. It is translated as CASSQEVHPETQYF.